The 10 T cell receptor beta chains given below trace back to one sample, sequenced in a study of response to subunit inactivated influenza vaccine. TCRdb called the RT-PCR reads again in MiXCR, with one record for every CDR3 protein. The sample contains over 400,000 distinct CDR3 sequences, 9.5% to 13% of which appear only once. The source material was PBMCs from blood, sampled more than 35 days after vaccination. These receptors all stem from a man aged 50-59 years who received an inactivated influenza vaccine.

This clonotype turned up a few times. The chain recombines TRBV12-3 or TRBV12-4 with TRBJ1-1, with TRBD1 matching 7 bases. The CDR3 consists of 15 residues. V gave up 6 bases and J gave up 0 bases; unmatched junction bases: 7. The CDR3 loop reads CASRQDRVMNTEAFF. CDR3 nucleotides: TGTGCCAGCAGACAAGACAGGGTCATGAACACTGAAGCTTTCTTT.

Many counts were recorded for this clonotype. The chain has TRBV4-1 and TRBJ1-2, with D unresolved. Deletions cut 0 bases from V and 4 bases from J, with 15 bases between. Germline CDR1 reads MGHRA; CDR2 reads YSYEKL. There are 16 residues in the CDR3. CDR3 DNA: TGCGCCAGCAGCCAAGATATGTACCGGCCGGCCTATGGCTACACCTTC. Translating gives CASSQDMYRPAYGYTF.

The genes are TRBV5-1 and TRBJ1-4; tentatively, D is TRBD1 (5 bases). CDR1 is SGHRS and CDR2 is YFSETQ in the germline V gene. Trimming left V 0 bases short and J 5 bases short, with 11 bases between. CDR3 length: 15 residues. CDR3 nucleotide sequence: TGCGCCAGCAGCTTGGCCCTATCAGGGAATGAAAAACTGTTTTTT. This gives the protein CASSLALSGNEKLFF.

V and J are TRBV11-2 and TRBJ1-2; 7 bases align to TRBD1. Germline lookup yields CDR1 SGHAT and CDR2 FQNNGV. The CDR3 has 15 residues. V trimming: 5 bases; J trimming: 3 bases; junction bases outside the gene matches: 9. For the CDR3, the DNA is TGTGCCAGCAGCCCTCACAGGGGAGGCGACTATGGCTACACCTTC. Translation: CASSPHRGGDYGYTF.

This chain joins TRBV9 and TRBJ2-1; maybe TRBD2 (5 bases). The CDR3 has 14 amino acids. Per the germline V gene, CDR1 is SGDLS and CDR2 is YYNGEE. Trimming left V 0 bases short and J 3 bases short, with 7 bases between. CDR3 residues: CASSVAGNYNEQFF. In DNA form, the CDR3 reads TGTGCCAGCAGCGTAGCGGGAAACTACAATGAGCAGTTCTTC. The entire variable domain, with the rest obtained from reference TRBV9 and TRBJ2-1, is as follows: DSGVTQTPKHLITATGQRVTLRCSPRSGDLSVYWYQQSLDQGLQFLIQYYNGEERAKGNILERFSAQQFPDLHSELNLSSLELGDSALYFCASSVAGNYNEQFFGPGTRLTVL.

This clonotype was detected ten times or more. This chain uses TRBV27 with TRBJ2-7, with D unclear. Germline CDR1 is MNHEY and CDR2 is SMNVEV (reference sequence). The germline V and J ends were trimmed by 6 bases and 3 bases, with 21 bases remaining between them. This CDR3 has 16 residues. CDR3: CASSQKNPGPIYEQYF. CDR3 in DNA: TGTGCCAGCAGCCAGAAGAACCCAGGTCCCATCTACGAGCAGTACTTC.

This clonotype showed up just a few times. The chain is built from TRBV30 and TRBJ1-6; D unclear. This CDR3 is 14 amino acids long. Germline V gene sequence: CDR1 GTSNPN, CDR2 SVGIG (reference sequence). Trimming shortened V by 3 bases and J by 6 bases, and 12 bases separated the two germline ends. CDR3 protein: CAWRAATRNSPLHF. The CDR3 coding sequence is TGTGCCTGGAGGGCCGCGACACGTAATTCACCCCTCCACTTT.

The V and J genes are TRBV18 and TRBJ2-7; no clear D gene. With 1 base removed from V and 3 bases from J, the gap between germline ends came to 13 bases. The CDR3 is 15 residues long. Germline V lookup: CDR1 KGHSH, CDR2 LQKENI. Written as DNA, the CDR3 is TGTGCCAGCTCACCACGCGCGACGGCGTTCTACGAGCAGTACTTC. Its translation: CASSPRATAFYEQYF. The complete variable domain, with remaining parts taken from reference TRBV18 and TRBJ2-7, reads NAGVMQNPRHLVRRRGQEARLRCSPMKGHSHVYWYRQLPEEGLKFMVYLQKENIIDESGMPKERFSAEFPKEGPSILRIQQVVRGDSAAYFCASSPRATAFYEQYFGPGTRLTVT.

This clonotype was counted only a few times. The chain uses TRBV24-1 and TRBJ2-5; TRBD2 aligns across 11 bases. Germline loops: CDR1 KGHDR, CDR2 SFDVKD. V dropped 2 bases and J dropped 4; count of bases not matched to a gene: 8. The CDR3 loop spans 17 amino acids. The chain's CDR3 is CATSDYTSGSLVETQYF. CDR3 bases: TGTGCCACCAGTGATTACACTAGCGGGAGTTTAGTAGAGACCCAGTACTTC.

The gene calls are TRBV11-3 and TRBJ2-3; the match to TRBD1 covers 7 bases. Per the germline V gene, CDR1 is SGHNT and CDR2 is YENEEA. V lost 5 bases, J lost 10 bases, and 9 bases stayed unmatched. CDR3 length: 13 amino acids. DNA for the CDR3: TGTGCCAGCAGCCGACGACAGGGAGCGGCGCAGTATTTT. Translating gives CASSRRQGAAQYF.